This T cell receptor (beta chain) was recorded in a study of T cells in Graves' hyperthyroidism and ophthalmopathy. Overall study findings and caveats: Ophthalmopathy was separated from stable hyperthyroidism by a 13 V-J model.

In its sample, this clonotype was seen a few times. Its specificity is unknown. One end of the junction varies from germline; a read error may be responsible. Germline-derived CDR1 and CDR2 are ENHRY and SYGVKD. CDR3 length: 17 amino acids. RNA transcripts were the template for amplifying TCR beta CDR3 regions. During a first-round RT-PCR of the TCR CDR3, the HTBI primer set was used. TCRdb redid the calling of the multiplex PCR reads with MiXCR, one entry per CDR3 protein. Of about 840,000 distinct CDR3 sequences in the sample, approximately 40% were seen once. Graves' hyperthyroidism without ophthalmopathy progression within 18 months was termed stable. It was uncontrolled infection, other autoimmune disease, pregnancy or lactation that excluded patients.

The V call is TRBV10-3, the J call TRBJ1-5; a weak D match, TRBD1 (5 bases). Specimen: blood. The receptor's source is a young man with Graves' hyperthyroidism. DNA of the CDR3: TGTGCCAGCAGTGGGGGAAACTCAGGGCAACAAGATCAGCCCCAGCATTTT. It codes for CASSGGNSGQQDQPQHF.